Detailed here is one TCR beta chain. Other DNA sequences from this sample encode an identical CDR3 as well. The data were taken from a study of shared clonotypes between healthy human individuals. Study context: Used for every donor were three CD4 naive, three CD4 memory, two CD8 naive and one CD8 memory plate.

V shed 1 base and J shed 4 bases, with 9 bases lying between them. The germline V gene has CDR1 MNHEY and CDR2 SMNVEV (reference sequence). The length of the CDR3 is 14 residues. Only CD45RO-negative cells positively selected for CCR7 counted as naive CD8 cells, so terminally differentiated effector memory CD45RA+ cells were excluded. Profiled with immunoSEQ multiplex PCR; TCRdb holds only in-frame clones, not every one. Here the sample spans some 2.1 million clones, around 96% being singletons. Sample: naive CD8+ T cells sorted from blood. The source of this sequence is a man between 18 and 29 years old in good health. The chain has TRBV27 and TRBJ2-3, with a tentative D call TRBD1 (6 bases). The CDR3 region has the DNA TGTGCCAGCAGTTTATTCCCAGGGGCAGATACGCAGTATTTT. This gives the protein CASSLFPGADTQYF.